Detailed here is one T cell receptor (beta chain). This record comes from a study of blood T cell repertoires in COVID-19. This CDR3 has 18 residues. V trimming: 1 base; J trimming: 3 bases; junction bases outside the gene matches: 10. The germline gives CDR1 SGHNT, CDR2 YYREEE (reference sequence). Clones were read by immunoSEQ multiplex PCR, and TCRdb kept only the in-frame ones, dropping some. The profile shows under 250,000 clones, roughly 88% of them singletons. This TCR was sampled from a human donor in a cohort sampled during active COVID-19. The sequenced sample was peripheral blood. The chain has TRBV5-4 and TRBJ2-1; 10 positions agree with TRBD2. The CDR3 DNA sequence: TGTGCCAGCAGCTTGCCTGGAGTAGCGGGAGGTTTCTACAATGAGCAGTTCTTC. Its protein product is CASSLPGVAGGFYNEQFF.